The next 22 T cell receptor beta chains were all read from a single sample in a study of shared clonotypes between healthy human individuals. As defined, naive CD8 cells were CD45RO-negative and positively selected for CCR7, with terminally differentiated effector memory CD45RA+ cells excluded. The repertoire was sequenced with immunoSEQ multiplex PCR; TCRdb's copy has only in-frame clones and lacks some. The sample lists millions of clones; under 95% were seen once. The sample consisted of naive CD8+ T cells from PBMCs. These receptor sequences come from a young man in good health. Some clones in this sample may be carry-over from other donors' samples.

This rearrangement joins TRBV7-9 to TRBJ1-2; the D gene is possibly TRBD1 (6 bases). The CDR3 totals 13 residues. The V gene lost 6 bases and the J gene lost 4 bases, with 12 bases spanning the gap. From germline, CDR1 is SEHNR and CDR2 FQNEAQ (reference sequence). CDR3 region: CASRGTNIYGYTF. DNA of the CDR3: TGTGCCAGCAGGGGGACAAACATCTATGGCTACACCTTC.

The gene calls are TRBV6-4 and TRBJ1-2, with D hard to call. The CDR3 covers 18 residues. V lost 0 bases and J 1 base, leaving 18 bases between the germline ends. The germline CDR1 and CDR2 sequences are MRHNA and SNTAGT. CDR3 sequence reads: CASSDSPPGTLSNYGYTF. CDR3 coding DNA: TGTGCCAGCAGTGACTCGCCCCCCGGAACACTAAGTAACTATGGCTACACCTTC.

J is TRBJ2-5 and V is TRBV27, with D maybe TRBD1 (6 bases). V was cut by 5 bases and J by 8 bases, with 21 bases left in between. The CDR3 consists of 15 residues. Germline CDR1 MNHEY, CDR2 SMNVEV (reference sequence). This CDR3 is CASSPRKGGNPTQYF. In DNA form, the CDR3 reads TGTGCCAGCAGTCCTCGGAAAGGGGGAAACCCTACCCAGTACTTC.

The chain has TRBV19 and TRBJ2-1; TRBD1 matches 7 bases. CDR1 and CDR2 (germline): LNHDA, SQIVND (reference sequence). Germline trimming cut 2 bases from V and 7 bases from J; bases unmatched to any gene: 5. This CDR3 spans 14 amino acids. CDR3 protein: CASSIQGECNEQFF. CDR3 sequence (DNA): TGTGCCAGTAGTATACAGGGGGAGTGTAATGAGCAGTTCTTC.

The gene calls are TRBV5-1 and TRBJ2-2, with 9 bases fitting TRBD2. Per germline, CDR1 SGHRS and CDR2 YFSETQ. Losses at the gene ends were 0 bases for V and 3 bases for J; bases not matched to a gene: 12. The CDR3 has 19 residues. In DNA, the CDR3 is TGCGCCAGCAGCTTGGGGCTAGCGGGATACTCAGGGGACACCGGGGAGCTGTTTTTT. Translation gives CASSLGLAGYSGDTGELFF. Complete variable domain (other parts from reference TRBV5-1 and TRBJ2-2): KAGVTQTPRYLIKTRGQQVTLSCSPISGHRSVSWYQQTPGQGLQFLFEYFSETQRNKGNFPGRFSGRQFSNSRSEMNVSTLELGDSALYLCASSLGLAGYSGDTGELFFGEGSRLTVL.

Remarks on this clone: At one of its ends the junction is not consistent with the germline gene, which may arise from a read error. The chain couples TRBV5-8 to TRBJ2-5; D possibly corresponds to TRBD1 (5 bases). The CDR3 consists of 12 residues. Per the germline V gene, CDR1 is SGHTS and CDR2 is YDEGEE. CDR3: CASPRWGGPQDF. In nucleotides, the CDR3 is TGTGCCAGCCCCCGGTGGGGCGGTCCTCAGGACTTC. Supplemented by reference TRBV5-8 and TRBJ2-5, the full variable domain reads EAGVTQSPTHLIKTRGQQATLRCSPISGHTSVYWYQQALGLGLQFLLWYDEGEERNRGNFPPRFSGRQFPNYSSELNVNALELEDSALYLCASPRWGGPQDFGPGTRLLVL.

The rearrangement links TRBV4-3 to TRBJ1-4, with unresolved D. V was trimmed by 0 bases and J by 7 bases, leaving 6 bases between them. Germline V gives CDR1 LGHNA, CDR2 YSLEER. The CDR3 runs to 13 residues. The CDR3, as DNA: TGCGCCAGCAGCCAAGACCGGGCTGAAAAACTGTTTTTT. Translation gives CASSQDRAEKLFF.

The rearrangement joins TRBV11-3 to TRBJ2-3; no clear D. V was trimmed by 1 base and J by 2 bases, leaving 4 bases between them. This CDR3 contains 13 residues. CDR1 SGHNT and CDR2 YENEEA come from the germline V gene. The CDR3 nucleotides read TGTGCCAGCAGCTTAGTTCTCACAGATACGCAGTATTTT. This codes for CASSLVLTDTQYF.

This clone showed up just once. V gene TRBV30 combines with J gene TRBJ1-1; D perhaps matches TRBD1 (5 bases). CDR3 length equals 15 residues. Germline assignment: CDR1 GTSNPN and CDR2 SVGIG (reference sequence). Between the trimmed V and J ends, which lost 3 bases and 0 bases, there was a span of 14 bases. CDR3 in DNA: TGTGCCTGGAGGCTAGGGGTGGGAATGAACACTGAAGCTTTCTTT. The encoded protein is CAWRLGVGMNTEAFF.

J is TRBJ2-1 and V is TRBV27; 12 bases fit TRBD1. Germline V lookup: CDR1 MNHEY, CDR2 SMNVEV (reference sequence). The CDR3 is 19 residues long. The J segment lost 1 base and the V segment lost 3 bases, leaving 10 bases of the junction unmatched. The CDR3 loop is CASSLPGTGGGSSYNEQFF. CDR3 nucleotide sequence: TGTGCCAGCAGTTTGCCCGGGACAGGGGGCGGGAGTTCCTACAATGAGCAGTTCTTC.

The chain employs TRBV4-1 and TRBJ2-1, with D perhaps TRBD2 (7 bases). Per germline, CDR1 MGHRA and CDR2 YSYEKL. The V end was cut by 0 bases, the J end by 9 bases, with 12 bases between. CDR3 length: 14 residues. The CDR3 region has the DNA TGCGCCAGCAGCCAAGATATCGGGGGGCCTGAGCAGTTCTTC. Protein sequence: CASSQDIGGPEQFF.

V usage is TRBV7-9 and J usage is TRBJ2-3; D uncertain. This CDR3 spans 14 amino acids. The V end lost 1 base, the J end lost 4 bases, and 9 bases lay between the germline ends. Germline V gene sequence: CDR1 SEHNR, CDR2 FQNEAQ (reference sequence). This CDR3 is CASSLEFWADTQYF. DNA for the CDR3: TGTGCCAGCAGCTTAGAGTTTTGGGCAGATACGCAGTATTTT.

CDR3 loop: CASSKVGRNYGYTF. CDR3 nucleotide sequence: TGTGCCAGCAGCAAAGTGGGCAGAAACTATGGCTACACCTTC. The rearrangement links TRBV21-1 to TRBJ1-2; no DNA check was done on the table's D call, TRBD1. TRBV21-1 is annotated as a pseudogene. CDR3 length: 14 residues.

This clone came up a few times. The chain joins TRBV27 to TRBJ2-7, with no clear D. The CDR3 has 10 amino acids. Per germline, CDR1 MNHEY and CDR2 SMNVEV (reference sequence). V lost 6 bases and J 3 bases, leaving 3 bases between the germline ends. The CDR3 region has the DNA TGTGCCAGCAGGTTCTACGAGCAGTACTTC. Residues: CASRFYEQYF.

This clone is a singleton in its sample. The J gene is TRBJ2-2, the V gene TRBV7-9; D gene unclear. The CDR3 has 13 residues. CDR1 is SEHNR, CDR2 FQNEAQ, per germline (reference sequence). The V and J ends lost 3 bases and 6 bases respectively, with 8 bases between them. The CDR3 reads CASSFGTAGELFF. The CDR3 DNA reads as TGTGCCAGCAGCTTCGGAACTGCCGGGGAGCTGTTTTTT. The full variable domain, rest sourced from reference TRBV7-9 and TRBJ2-2, is DTGVSQNPRHKITKRGQNVTFRCDPISEHNRLYWYRQTLGQGPEFLTYFQNEAQLEKSRLLSDRFSAERPKGSFSTLEIQRTEQGDSAMYLCASSFGTAGELFFGEGSRLTVL.

The chain uses TRBV5-4 and TRBJ2-7; D may correspond to TRBD1 or TRBD2 (5 bases each). This CDR3 is built from 14 residues. Trimming took off 1 base at V and 7 bases at J, with 15 bases between the two ends. Per germline, CDR1 SGHNT and CDR2 YYREEE (reference sequence). The CDR3 reads CASSLHGAPGEQYF. In DNA, the CDR3 is TGTGCCAGCAGCTTGCATGGGGCCCCGGGGGAGCAGTACTTC.

The rearrangement links TRBV27 to TRBJ2-3; possible D gene TRBD2, 6 bases. The CDR3 has 17 amino acids. Germline V gives CDR1 MNHEY, CDR2 SMNVEV (reference sequence). Trimming left V 6 bases short and J 0 bases short, with 19 bases between. The CDR3 spells CASSPRGSSASTDTQYF. The CDR3 DNA is TGTGCCAGCAGCCCCCGGGGGAGCTCAGCTAGCACAGATACGCAGTATTTT.

The CDR3 bases are TGTGCCAGCAGTCCCCGGACAGGCAGTTATCATTCACCCCTCCACTTT. Its translation is CASSPRTGSYHSPLHF. V and J are TRBV28 and TRBJ1-6; 7 bases line up with TRBD1. Germline assignment: CDR1 MDHEN and CDR2 SYDVKM. The CDR3 runs to 16 residues. The ends lost 5 bases at V and 8 bases at J; junction bases unmatched: 12.

In this sample, this clone turned up once. V gene TRBV9 combines with J gene TRBJ1-1, with TRBD1 matching 8 bases. The CDR3 extends over 16 amino acids. Germline CDR1 SGDLS, CDR2 YYNGEE. With 1 base clipped from V and 1 base from J, the junction kept 6 bases outside the gene matches. The CDR3: CASSVRAGGSNTEAFF. The CDR3 DNA reads TGTGCCAGCAGCGTAAGGGCAGGGGGCTCGAACACTGAAGCTTTCTTT.

This sequence joins TRBV27 and TRBJ1-1; no reliable D call. Trimming took 5 bases from V and 0 from J, leaving 7 bases between them. The germline V gene encodes CDR1 MNHEY and CDR2 SMNVEV (reference sequence). The CDR3 is made up of 13 amino acids. The CDR3 bases are TGTGCCAGCAGTCCTGAAATGAACACTGAAGCTTTCTTT. It specifies CASSPEMNTEAFF.

The chain uses TRBV11-2 and TRBJ2-5; a weak D match, TRBD2 (5 bases). Between the trimmed V and J ends, which lost 3 bases and 5 bases, there was a span of 22 bases. CDR3 length: 17 residues. Looked up from germline, CDR1 is SGHAT and CDR2 is FQNNGV. The CDR3 nucleotides read TGTGCCAGCAGCTTCACTACGTTAGCCCAAGGCGGGGAGACCCAGTACTTC. Residues: CASSFTTLAQGGETQYF.

The chain joins TRBV19 to TRBJ2-1, with D unclear. V lost 1 base to trimming and J lost 6 bases, with 10 bases between them. CDR1 is LNHDA, CDR2 SQIVND, per germline (reference sequence). CDR3 length equals 14 residues. CDR3 DNA: TGTGCCAGTAGTATAGCCGGAATTCCCAATGAGCAGTTCTTC. Its protein product is CASSIAGIPNEQFF.